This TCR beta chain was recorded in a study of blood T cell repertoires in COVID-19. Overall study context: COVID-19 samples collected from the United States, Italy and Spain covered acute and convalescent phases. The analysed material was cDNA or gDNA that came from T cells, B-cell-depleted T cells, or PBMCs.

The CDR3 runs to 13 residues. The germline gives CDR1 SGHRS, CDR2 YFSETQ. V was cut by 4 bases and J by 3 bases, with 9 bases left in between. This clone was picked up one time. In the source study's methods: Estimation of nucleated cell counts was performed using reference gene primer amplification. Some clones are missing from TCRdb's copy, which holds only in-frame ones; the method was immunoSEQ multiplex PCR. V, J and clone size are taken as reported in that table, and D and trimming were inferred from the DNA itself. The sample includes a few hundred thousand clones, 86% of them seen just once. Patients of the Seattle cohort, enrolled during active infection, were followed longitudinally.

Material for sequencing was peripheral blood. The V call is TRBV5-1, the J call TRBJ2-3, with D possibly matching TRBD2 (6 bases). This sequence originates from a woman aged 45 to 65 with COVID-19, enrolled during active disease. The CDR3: CASSPEGTDTQYF. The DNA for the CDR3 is TGCGCCAGCAGCCCGGAGGGTACAGATACGCAGTATTTT.